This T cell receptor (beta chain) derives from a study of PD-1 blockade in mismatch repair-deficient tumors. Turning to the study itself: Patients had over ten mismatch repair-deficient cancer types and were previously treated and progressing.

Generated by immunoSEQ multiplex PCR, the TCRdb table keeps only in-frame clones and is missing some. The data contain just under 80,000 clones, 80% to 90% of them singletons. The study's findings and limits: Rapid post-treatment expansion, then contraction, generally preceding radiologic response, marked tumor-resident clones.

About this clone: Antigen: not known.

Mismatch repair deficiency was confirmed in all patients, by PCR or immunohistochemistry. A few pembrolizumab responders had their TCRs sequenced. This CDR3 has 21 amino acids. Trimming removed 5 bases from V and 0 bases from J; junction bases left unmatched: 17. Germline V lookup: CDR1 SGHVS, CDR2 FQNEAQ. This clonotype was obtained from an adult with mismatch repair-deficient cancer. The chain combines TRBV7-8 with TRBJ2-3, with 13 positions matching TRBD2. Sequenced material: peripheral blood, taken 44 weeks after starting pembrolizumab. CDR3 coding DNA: TGTGCCAGCAGCCTTCCTCGACTAGCGGGAGGATCACCTTCTAGCACAGATACGCAGTATTTT. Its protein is CASSLPRLAGGSPSSTDTQYF. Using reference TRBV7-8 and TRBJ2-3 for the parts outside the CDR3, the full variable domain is GAGVSQSPRYKVAKRGQDVALRCDPISGHVSLFWYQQALGQGPEFLTYFQNEAQLDKSGLPSDRFFAERPEGSVSTLKIQRTQQEDSAVYLCASSLPRLAGGSPSSTDTQYFGPGTRLTVL.